These 5 T cell receptor beta chains were all obtained from the same sample, sequenced in a study of blood T cell repertoires in COVID-19. Sequenced by immunoSEQ multiplex PCR; TCRdb stores in-frame clones only, minus some. The table has more than 300,000 clones, approximately 89% seen once. The sample taken for sequencing was peripheral blood. These receptors were taken from a woman aged 18-35 years who had recovered from COVID-19.

This clone was counted a single time. The chain couples TRBV6-2 or TRBV6-3 to TRBJ2-5; TRBD2 might be the D (5 bases). The CDR3 sequence is 14 residues long. V lost 0 bases and J 8 bases, leaving 13 bases between the germline ends. Germline CDR1 MNHEY, CDR2 SVGEGT. In DNA form, the CDR3 reads TGTGCCAGCAGTTACTCGCCGGCCGGGAATACCCAGTACTTC. Translation: CASSYSPAGNTQYF.

The genes are TRBV3-1 (or the pseudogene TRBV3-2) and TRBJ1-4; possibly TRBD1 for D (6 bases). There are 15 residues in the CDR3. The germline V and J ends were trimmed by 0 bases and 13 bases, with 18 bases remaining between them. Germline lookup yields CDR1 LGHDT and CDR2 YNNKEL (reference sequence). The CDR3 sequence: CASSQDGTPFGTLFF. CDR3 DNA sequence: TGTGCCAGCAGCCAAGACGGGACACCCTTCGGAACACTGTTTTTT.

This sequence joins TRBV6-2 or TRBV6-3 and TRBJ2-1; no clear D gene. In germline, CDR1 is MNHEY, CDR2 SVGEGT. The V end lost 4 bases, the J end lost 0 bases, and 7 bases lay between the germline ends. This CDR3 contains 14 residues. The CDR3 region is CASSSYYSYNEQFF. CDR3 nucleotide sequence: TGTGCCAGCAGTTCCTACTACTCCTACAATGAGCAGTTCTTC.

The chain links TRBV9 to TRBJ1-4; 7 bases are a match to TRBD1. The V segment lost 3 bases and the J segment 4 bases; nucleotides outside the gene matches: 6. The CDR3 spans 15 residues. Looked up from germline, CDR1 is SGDLS and CDR2 is YYNGEE. The CDR3: CASSADRAGNEKLFF. CDR3 nucleotides: TGTGCCAGCAGCGCCGACAGGGCGGGTAATGAAAAACTGTTTTTT.

The V and J genes are TRBV10-3 and TRBJ1-4, with 8 bases that match TRBD1. Germline V gene sequence: CDR1 ENHRY, CDR2 SYGVKD. This CDR3 has 14 amino acids. The ends lost 6 bases at V and 8 bases at J; junction bases unmatched: 8. The CDR3 sequence is CAISQQGDGEKLFF. The CDR3 DNA sequence: TGTGCCATCAGCCAACAGGGGGACGGGGAAAAACTGTTTTTT.